The rows below give T cell receptor beta chains drawn from one sample of a study of shared clonotypes between healthy human individuals. Repertoires were generated with immunoSEQ multiplex PCR, while TCRdb's copy carries only in-frame clones and drops some. The sample carries millions of clones, 90% to 95% recorded once. Sequenced: naive CD4+ T cells sorted from blood. These receptors were obtained from a man aged 18 to 30 in good health. Both conserved end residues are part of each CDR3. D genes are given only for firm matches. For some rows the clone size is stated as once, few or many, or as a class when expanded; others skip it.

abundance	j_gene	d_gene	v_gene	CDR3aa	CDR3nt
NA	TRBJ1-6	NA	TRBV7-2	CASSLGPDNSPLHF	TGTGCCAGCAGCTTAGGGCCCGATAATTCACCCCTCCACTTT
NA	TRBJ1-2	NA	TRBV6-1	CASSDKGPYGYTF	TGTGCCAGCAGTGACAAGGGGCCCTATGGCTACACCTTC
once	TRBJ2-7	TRBD1	TRBV10-3	CAINPGTGRDEQYF	TGTGCCATCAACCCCGGGACAGGGAGAGACGAGCAGTACTTC
NA	TRBJ2-7	TRBD1	TRBV28	CASSPGTGRVYEQYF	TGTGCCAGCAGTCCTGGGACAGGGAGGGTCTACGAGCAGTACTTC
NA	TRBJ2-7	NA	TRBV2	CASSEVRPSYEQYF	TGTGCCAGCAGTGAAGTCAGGCCCTCCTACGAGCAGTACTTC
NA	TRBJ1-6	NA	TRBV7-2	CASSLNPQRGASYNSPLHF	TGTGCCAGCAGCTTAAATCCCCAAAGGGGAGCCTCCTATAATTCACCCCTCCACTTT
NA	TRBJ2-7	NA	TRBV7-2	CASSLAGVRLGEQYF	TGTGCCAGCAGCTTAGCAGGGGTGAGGCTTGGCGAGCAGTACTTC
NA	TRBJ1-4	NA	TRBV5-1	CASSLVSRDLTTNEKLFF	TGCGCCAGCAGCCTGGTGTCCCGGGACTTGACAACTAATGAAAAACTGTTTTTT
NA	TRBJ1-6	NA	TRBV2	CASSREALGNSPLHF	TGTGCCAGCAGTAGAGAAGCCCTTGGGAATTCACCCCTCCACTTT
once	TRBJ1-4	NA	TRBV19	CASSMLGANEKLFF	TGTGCCAGTAGTATGTTGGGAGCTAATGAAAAACTGTTTTTT
NA	TRBJ2-1	TRBD2	TRBV19	CASTQGGGGYNEQFF	TGTGCCAGTACACAAGGCGGCGGGGGTTACAATGAGCAGTTCTTC
NA	TRBJ2-4	NA	TRBV6-4	CASSTEGPRNIQYF	TGTGCCAGCAGTACGGAGGGGCCACGGAACATTCAGTACTTC
once	TRBJ1-4	NA	TRBV5-1	CASSLDGTQGEKLFF	TGCGCCAGCAGCTTGGACGGGACCCAGGGGGAAAAACTGTTTTTT
NA	TRBJ2-7	NA	TRBV28	CASSLSTISYEQYF	TGTGCCAGCAGCTTATCTACAATTTCCTACGAGCAGTACTTC
NA	TRBJ2-3	NA	TRBV7-9	CASSLVGEGADTQYF	TGTGCCAGCAGCTTAGTGGGGGAAGGAGCAGATACGCAGTATTTT
NA	TRBJ1-2	TRBD1	TRBV28	CASSFTPGQGDYGYTF	TGTGCCAGCAGTTTCACGCCGGGACAGGGTGACTATGGCTACACCTTC
NA	TRBJ2-3	NA	TRBV5-1	CASSSKQGPDTQYF	TGCGCCAGCAGCTCTAAACAGGGCCCAGATACGCAGTATTTT
NA	TRBJ2-7	TRBD2	TRBV10-1	CASSDTSGGTYEQYF	TGCGCCAGCAGTGATACTAGCGGGGGAACCTACGAGCAGTACTTC
NA	TRBJ2-7	NA	TRBV6-5	CASSHLSEQYF	TGTGCCAGCAGCCACCTAAGCGAGCAGTACTTC
NA	TRBJ1-2	NA	TRBV29-1	CSVGGQYYGYTF	TGCAGCGTTGGTGGGCAGTACTATGGCTACACCTTC
NA	TRBJ2-6	NA	TRBV5-6	CASRYGIWGKNSGANVLTF	TGTGCCAGCAGATATGGCATTTGGGGAAAGAACTCTGGGGCCAACGTCCTGACTTTC
NA	TRBJ1-3	TRBD1	TRBV6-5	CASSYRQGSGNTIYF	TGTGCCAGCAGTTATAGACAGGGCTCTGGAAACACCATATATTTT
NA	TRBJ2-5	TRBD2	TRBV18	CASSPTGLAGGETQYF	TGTGCCAGCTCACCAACAGGACTAGCGGGGGGCGAGACCCAGTACTTC
NA	TRBJ1-1	NA	TRBV7-2	CASSLDSKNTEAFF	TGTGCCAGCAGCTTAGACAGCAAGAACACTGAAGCTTTCTTT
NA	TRBJ2-1	TRBD2	TRBV2	CASSLSAGGVNEQFF	TGTGCCAGCAGTTTATCAGCGGGGGGGGTCAATGAGCAGTTCTTC
NA	TRBJ2-7	NA	TRBV6-1	CASLIGQLAYEQYF	TGTGCCAGCCTTATTGGACAGTTAGCCTACGAGCAGTACTTC
NA	TRBJ2-7	NA	TRBV11-2	CAEKGGQSPEQYF	TGTGCCGAAAAAGGGGGGCAGAGTCCCGAGCAGTACTTC
NA	TRBJ1-1	NA	TRBV28	CAIGLGGRATEAFF	TGTGCCATCGGACTGGGGGGCCGGGCCACTGAAGCTTTCTTT
NA	TRBJ2-2	TRBD2	TRBV4-3	CASSQVGLLATGELFF	TGCGCCAGCAGCCAAGTGGGACTACTGGCCACCGGGGAGCTGTTTTTT
NA	TRBJ2-7	NA	TRBV6-1	CASSKGLTTYEQYF	TGTGCCAGCAGTAAGGGCCTTACAACCTACGAGCAGTACTTC
NA	TRBJ2-1	TRBD2	TRBV5-1	CASSSGLAGVLVDEQFF	TGCGCCAGCAGCTCCGGACTAGCGGGAGTGCTTGTTGATGAGCAGTTCTTC
NA	TRBJ2-7	TRBD2	TRBV5-1	CASSWAPTSGRYEQYF	TGCGCCAGCAGCTGGGCTCCGACTAGCGGGAGGTACGAGCAGTACTTC
NA	TRBJ1-6	TRBD1	TRBV6-5	CASSYHSDRDNSPLHF	TGTGCCAGCAGTTACCATTCGGACAGGGATAATTCACCCCTCCACTTT
NA	TRBJ1-6	TRBD1	TRBV2	CASSALGQGLYSYNSPLHF	TGTGCCAGCAGTGCCCTTGGACAGGGGCTATACTCCTATAATTCACCCCTCCACTTT
NA	TRBJ1-6	NA	TRBV5-4	CASSLDAGVGSPLHF	TGTGCCAGCAGCTTGGATGCGGGGGTAGGATCACCCCTCCACTTT
NA	TRBJ2-3	NA	TRBV30	CAWSVGDTQYF	TGTGCCTGGAGCGTAGGGGATACGCAGTATTTT
once	TRBJ2-7	TRBD2	TRBV6-5	CASSLGLAGEQYF	TGTGCCAGCAGTTTAGGACTAGCGGGCGAGCAGTACTTC
once	TRBJ1-1	NA	TRBV6-5	CASSRQGLGTEAFF	TGTGCCAGCAGTAGGCAGGGTCTTGGGACTGAAGCTTTCTTT
NA	TRBJ2-2	TRBD2	TRBV5-1	CASSIPGTSYAGELFF	TGCGCCAGCAGCATCCCCGGGACTAGCTACGCCGGGGAGCTGTTTTTT